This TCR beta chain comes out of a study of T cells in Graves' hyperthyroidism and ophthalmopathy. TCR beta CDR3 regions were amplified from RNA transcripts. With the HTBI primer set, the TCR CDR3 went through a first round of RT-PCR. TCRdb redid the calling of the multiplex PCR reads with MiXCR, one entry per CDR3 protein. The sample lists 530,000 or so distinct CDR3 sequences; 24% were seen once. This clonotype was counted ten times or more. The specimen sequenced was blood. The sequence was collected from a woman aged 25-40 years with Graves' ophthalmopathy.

CDR3 in DNA: TGTGCCATCAAACAGGGAGCGTCCAGCGTAGATCAGCCCCAGCATTTT. This encodes CAIKQGASSVDQPQHF. This sequence joins TRBV6-2 or TRBV6-3 and TRBJ1-5; maybe TRBD1 (6 bases). The CDR3 length is 16 residues. The ends were cut back, 10 bases at V and 5 bases at J, with 24 bases in the middle. Germline-derived CDR1 and CDR2 are MNHEY and SVGEGT.